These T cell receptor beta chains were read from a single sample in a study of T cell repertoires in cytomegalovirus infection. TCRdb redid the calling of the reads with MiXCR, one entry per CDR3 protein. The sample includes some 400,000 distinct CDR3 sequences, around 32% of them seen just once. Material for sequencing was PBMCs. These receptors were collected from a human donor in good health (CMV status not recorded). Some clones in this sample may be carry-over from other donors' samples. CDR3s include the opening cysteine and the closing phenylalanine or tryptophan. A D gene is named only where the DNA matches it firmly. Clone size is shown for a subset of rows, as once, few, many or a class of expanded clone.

CDR3nt: TGTGCCAGCAGCCGAGGGGACCGAGATTTCTCCATATATTTT
CDR3aa: CASSRGDRDFSIYF
j_gene: TRBJ1-3
d_gene: -
abundance: few
v_gene: TRBV11-1

CDR3nt: TGTGCCAGCAGTTTAGAGGGAGGGACTGAAGCTTTCTTT
CDR3aa: CASSLEGGTEAFF
j_gene: TRBJ1-1
d_gene: -
abundance: many
v_gene: TRBV7-9

CDR3nt: TGTGCCAGCAGCTGGAAGGGGGCCACCGGGGAGCTGTTTTTT
CDR3aa: CASSWKGATGELFF
j_gene: TRBJ2-2
d_gene: TRBD1
abundance: many
v_gene: TRBV7-2

CDR3nt: TGCAGTGCTACCCGGACAGGGATAGGATCACCCCTCCACTTT
CDR3aa: CSATRTGIGSPLHF
j_gene: TRBJ1-6
d_gene: TRBD1
abundance: -
v_gene: TRBV20-1

CDR3nt: TGTGCCAGCAGCCCGGGCAGTTTCTCTGGAAACACCATATATTTT
CDR3aa: CASSPGSFSGNTIYF
j_gene: TRBJ1-3
d_gene: -
abundance: many
v_gene: TRBV7-6

CDR3nt: TGTGCCAGCAGCTTCGACAGGCGAAAGACCCAGTACTTC
CDR3aa: CASSFDRRKTQYF
j_gene: TRBJ2-5
d_gene: -
abundance: many
v_gene: TRBV7-6

CDR3nt: TGTGCCAGCAGCCGCGTGAACAGGGGTTACGAGCAGTACTTC
CDR3aa: CASSRVNRGYEQYF
j_gene: TRBJ2-7
d_gene: TRBD1
abundance: -
v_gene: TRBV11-2

CDR3nt: TGCAGCACGGGGGGTTCTCGCACAGATACGCAGTATTTT
CDR3aa: CSTGGSRTDTQYF
j_gene: TRBJ2-3
d_gene: TRBD2
abundance: -
v_gene: TRBV20-1

CDR3nt: TGTGCCAGCAGTTGGACTCGGAACACTGAAGCTTTCTTT
CDR3aa: CASSWTRNTEAFF
j_gene: TRBJ1-1
d_gene: -
abundance: -
v_gene: TRBV6-2/TRBV6-3

CDR3nt: TGTGCCAGCAGTTACTCCACAGGGCCCGAGACCCAGTACTTC
CDR3aa: CASSYSTGPETQYF
j_gene: TRBJ2-5
d_gene: -
abundance: many
v_gene: TRBV6-6

CDR3nt: TGTGCCAGCAATCAGGGGGGTCTTTTTTCACCCCTCCACTTT
CDR3aa: CASNQGGLFSPLHF
j_gene: TRBJ1-6
d_gene: TRBD1
abundance: -
v_gene: TRBV12-3/TRBV12-4

CDR3nt: TGTGCCAGCAGCCAAGACTGGCGGGGGACGGCAGATACGCAGTATTTT
CDR3aa: CASSQDWRGTADTQYF
j_gene: TRBJ2-3
d_gene: TRBD2
abundance: few
v_gene: TRBV14

CDR3nt: TGTGCCAGCAGCTTAGCTGGGACCCCGGTAGGGAATGAGCAGTTCTTC
CDR3aa: CASSLAGTPVGNEQFF
j_gene: TRBJ2-1
d_gene: -
abundance: few
v_gene: TRBV7-2

CDR3nt: TGTGCCAGCAGCTCTCATCGGGGAAGGTCTGAAGCTTTCTTT
CDR3aa: CASSSHRGRSEAFF
j_gene: TRBJ1-1
d_gene: -
abundance: many
v_gene: TRBV7-2

CDR3nt: TGTGCCAGTAGCCAAGGACTGATCTATGGCTACACCTTC
CDR3aa: CASSQGLIYGYTF
j_gene: TRBJ1-2
d_gene: -
abundance: -
v_gene: TRBV19

CDR3nt: TGTGCCAGCAGCTTAGTTTCGTCGATCTACGAGCAGTACTTC
CDR3aa: CASSLVSSIYEQYF
j_gene: TRBJ2-7
d_gene: -
abundance: -
v_gene: TRBV7-9

CDR3nt: TGTGCCAGCAGCTTGGCTCAGATGGCCAAAAACATTCAGTACTTC
CDR3aa: CASSLAQMAKNIQYF
j_gene: TRBJ2-4
d_gene: -
abundance: -
v_gene: TRBV5-8

CDR3nt: TGCGCCAGCAGTCAAATGAACCCCTACGAGCAGTACTTC
CDR3aa: CASSQMNPYEQYF
j_gene: TRBJ2-7
d_gene: -
abundance: -
v_gene: TRBV23-1

CDR3nt: TGTGCCAGCAGTGCCACCAGGGGTTCCCAAGAGACCCAGTACTTC
CDR3aa: CASSATRGSQETQYF
j_gene: TRBJ2-5
d_gene: -
abundance: few
v_gene: TRBV12-3/TRBV12-4

CDR3nt: TGTGCCAGCAGGGGGAAGGCGGGGGGCAACACCGGGGAGCTGTTTTTT
CDR3aa: CASRGKAGGNTGELFF
j_gene: TRBJ2-2
d_gene: TRBD2
abundance: -
v_gene: TRBV6-6

CDR3nt: TGTGCCAGCAGTTTTCTTGGTTCTAGTATTGAGCAGTTCTTC
CDR3aa: CASSFLGSSIEQFF
j_gene: TRBJ2-1
d_gene: -
abundance: -
v_gene: TRBV28

CDR3nt: TGTGCCCTCAGCCCCTCGGGGGCCGTTGAGCTTTTTTTT
CDR3aa: CALSPSGAVELFF
j_gene: TRBJ2-2
d_gene: -
abundance: -
v_gene: TRBV7-6

CDR3nt: TGTGCCAGCAGCCTCCCAGGGGGGCCCTACAATGAGCAGTTCTTC
CDR3aa: CASSLPGGPYNEQFF
j_gene: TRBJ2-1
d_gene: -
abundance: many
v_gene: TRBV14

CDR3nt: TGCGCCAGCAGCCAACAACATGACAGGGGCTTCTATAATTCACCCCTCCACTTT
CDR3aa: CASSQQHDRGFYNSPLHF
j_gene: TRBJ1-6
d_gene: TRBD1
abundance: -
v_gene: TRBV4-3

CDR3nt: TGTGCCAGCAGCTGGGACAGGGAAGGCGAAAAACTGTTTTTT
CDR3aa: CASSWDREGEKLFF
j_gene: TRBJ1-4
d_gene: TRBD1
abundance: -
v_gene: TRBV7-9

CDR3nt: TGTGCCAGCAGCCGGACGGTCATGAACACTGAAGCTTTCTTT
CDR3aa: CASSRTVMNTEAFF
j_gene: TRBJ1-1
d_gene: -
abundance: -
v_gene: TRBV6-5

CDR3nt: TGTGCCAGCAGCCCGGCGGGACTAACGAGCACAGATACGCAGTATTTT
CDR3aa: CASSPAGLTSTDTQYF
j_gene: TRBJ2-3
d_gene: TRBD2
abundance: many
v_gene: TRBV7-2

CDR3nt: TGTGCCAGCAGCTTCCCAACAACAGGGGAGGGCGGCTACACCTTC
CDR3aa: CASSFPTTGEGGYTF
j_gene: TRBJ1-2
d_gene: TRBD1
abundance: -
v_gene: TRBV7-2

CDR3nt: TGTGCCACCAGTGATTTGGGGCAGGGTGGCACCTATGGCTACACCTTC
CDR3aa: CATSDLGQGGTYGYTF
j_gene: TRBJ1-2
d_gene: -
abundance: -
v_gene: TRBV24-1

CDR3nt: TGTGCCAGAAGTTACAACAGGGGTTACGATCAGTACTTC
CDR3aa: CARSYNRGYDQYF
j_gene: TRBJ2-7
d_gene: TRBD1
abundance: -
v_gene: TRBV6-6

CDR3nt: TGCGCCAGCAGGCCCGGACTAGCGGGGGGAATTAACAATGAGCAGTTCTTC
CDR3aa: CASRPGLAGGINNEQFF
j_gene: TRBJ2-1
d_gene: TRBD2
abundance: -
v_gene: TRBV5-1

CDR3nt: TGTGCCACCAGTGATTTGGTGGCAGGGCAACAAGAGACCCAGTACTTC
CDR3aa: CATSDLVAGQQETQYF
j_gene: TRBJ2-5
d_gene: -
abundance: -
v_gene: TRBV24-1

CDR3nt: TGTGCCAGCAGCCCCACCGTGGAGCGGGGGGACTACAATGAGCAGTTCTTC
CDR3aa: CASSPTVERGDYNEQFF
j_gene: TRBJ2-1
d_gene: TRBD2
abundance: -
v_gene: TRBV12-3/TRBV12-4

CDR3nt: TGTGCCAGCAAGACCCTCGGGAGTATTTCGAACACTGAAGCTTTCTTT
CDR3aa: CASKTLGSISNTEAFF
j_gene: TRBJ1-1
d_gene: -
abundance: many
v_gene: TRBV7-2

CDR3nt: TGCGCCAGCAGGACAGGGGACAACACCGGGGAGCTGTTTTTT
CDR3aa: CASRTGDNTGELFF
j_gene: TRBJ2-2
d_gene: TRBD1
abundance: -
v_gene: TRBV5-1

CDR3nt: TGTGCCAGCAGCTTAGGACAGCTAGCCAAAAACATTCAGTACTTC
CDR3aa: CASSLGQLAKNIQYF
j_gene: TRBJ2-4
d_gene: -
abundance: few
v_gene: TRBV11-2

CDR3nt: TGTGCCAGCCTAAAGGGGCAGCTATACAATGAGCAGTTCTTC
CDR3aa: CASLKGQLYNEQFF
j_gene: TRBJ2-1
d_gene: -
abundance: -
v_gene: TRBV6-6

CDR3nt: TGTGCCACCAGTGATACCCAGTCCGGGAACAACTATGGCTACACCTTC
CDR3aa: CATSDTQSGNNYGYTF
j_gene: TRBJ1-2
d_gene: -
abundance: -
v_gene: TRBV24-1

CDR3nt: TGTGCCAGCAGTTTCCGGACTAGCGGGGGTCTTGGCACCGGGGAGCTGTTTTTT
CDR3aa: CASSFRTSGGLGTGELFF
j_gene: TRBJ2-2
d_gene: TRBD2
abundance: many
v_gene: TRBV12-3/TRBV12-4

CDR3nt: TGTGCCAGCTCACCGGCAGATACGCAGTATTTT
CDR3aa: CASSPADTQYF
j_gene: TRBJ2-3
d_gene: -
abundance: few
v_gene: TRBV18

CDR3nt: TGTGCCAGCAATCCAACGGGCCTCGGCAATCAGCCCCAGCATTTT
CDR3aa: CASNPTGLGNQPQHF
j_gene: TRBJ1-5
d_gene: -
abundance: few
v_gene: TRBV2